This T cell receptor (beta chain) was recorded in a study of neurological immune-mediated disorders. Study-wide results and limits: No CDR3 amino acid sequences recurred among expanded clones across subjects, suggesting private repertoires in all groups. The greatest TCR clonal expansion occurred in HTLV-1-associated myelopathy and the least in multiple sclerosis, which fell below healthy controls.

Each CDR3 protein gets one entry after TCRdb re-called the 5' RACE reads with MiXCR. The table has fewer than 40,000 distinct CDR3 sequences, about 4.1% seen once. This clonotype was recorded at least ten times. Its antigen remains unidentified. V lost 6 bases and J lost 2, with 12 bases in between. Germline V CDR1 and CDR2: MNHEY, SVGAGI. The CDR3 loop spans 14 amino acids. The clonotype originates from a woman aged 40 to 55 in good health. Sequencing was carried out using CD4+ T cells from blood. The chain couples TRBV6-5 to TRBJ2-3, with D possibly matching TRBD1 (5 bases). The CDR3 sequence: CASRTGPSTDTQYF. CDR3 DNA sequence: TGTGCCAGCAGAACAGGACCGTCCACAGATACGCAGTATTTT.